This entry features one TCR beta chain sequence. Its antigen is not identified. The use of a sample-barcoded 5' primer and a J-beta primer mix characterized a second PCR of 7 to 11 cycles. TCRdb re-analysed the 5' RACE reads in MiXCR, keeping a single row per CDR3 protein. The sample records roughly 1,800,000 distinct CDR3 sequences, about 49% being singletons. The entry originates in a study of blood T cells in healthy people across ages. Findings and limits, study-wide: Naive T cell percentage showed a strong correlation with TCR beta diversity.

The sequencing sample was made of blood. This TCR derives from a woman in her 40s in good health.

The CDR3 is CASSRRTGGNYGYTF. In DNA, the CDR3 is TGTGCCAGCAGCCGAAGGACAGGGGGCAACTATGGCTACACCTTC. The rearrangement uses TRBV5-6 and TRBJ1-2, with TRBD1 matching over 11 bases. Germline V gene data show CDR1 as SGHDT and CDR2 as YYEEEE. With 4 bases clipped from V and 2 bases from J, the junction kept 4 bases outside the gene matches. CDR3 length equals 15 residues.